The next 21 T cell receptor beta chains were all read from a single sample in a study of blood T cell repertoires in COVID-19. Using immunoSEQ multiplex PCR, the repertoire was profiled, and TCRdb retains in-frame clones only, with some absent. The sample includes 93,000 or so clones, around 90% of them seen just once. The specimen was peripheral blood. The receptors were sampled from a man aged 45-65 years in a cohort sampled during active COVID-19.

The chain is built from TRBV5-6 and TRBJ1-3; D remains unclear. The CDR3 is made up of 15 amino acids. CDR1 SGHDT and CDR2 YYEEEE come from the germline V gene. V shed 1 base and J shed 3 bases, with 11 bases lying between them. CDR3 coding DNA: TGTGCCAGCAGCTTGAGAAGTACGCGTGGAAACACCATATATTTT. This encodes CASSLRSTRGNTIYF.

This chain connects TRBV3-1 (or the pseudogene TRBV3-2) to TRBJ1-1, with D uncertain. The CDR3 totals 14 residues. The germline CDR1 and CDR2 sequences are LGHDT and YNNKEL (reference sequence). Trimming removed 3 bases from V and 4 bases from J, with 12 bases in between. CDR3 bases: TGTGCCAGCAGCCAGGCTTGGGGAGGCACTGAAGCTTTCTTT. It yields the protein CASSQAWGGTEAFF.

Here the CDR3 reads CASSIRAGADSPLHF. CDR3 coding DNA: TGTGCCAGTAGTATTAGAGCGGGGGCGGATTCACCCCTCCACTTT. The rearrangement uses TRBV19 and TRBJ1-6, with D maybe TRBD1 (6 bases). The length of the CDR3 is 15 residues. Between the trimmed V and J ends, which lost 3 bases and 8 bases, there was a span of 14 bases. CDR1 and CDR2 (germline): LNHDA, SQIVND (reference sequence). Filled out from reference TRBV19 and TRBJ1-6, the complete variable domain reads DGGITQSPKYLFRKEGQNVTLSCEQNLNHDAMYWYRQDPGQGLRLIYYSQIVNDFQKGDIAEGYSVSREKKESFPLTVTSAQKNPTAFYLCASSIRAGADSPLHFGNGTRLTVT.

The chain carries TRBV18 and TRBJ1-1; 8 nucleotides align to TRBD1. The germline V gene has CDR1 KGHSH and CDR2 LQKENI. The CDR3 is made up of 13 amino acids. The J segment lost 9 bases and the V segment lost 3 bases, leaving 6 bases of the junction unmatched. The CDR3 DNA reads TGTGCCAGCTCACCCGGGACAGGCGATCAAGCTTTCTTT. This codes for CASSPGTGDQAFF.

V usage is TRBV10-3 and J usage is TRBJ2-5; no definite D call. Germline CDR1 and CDR2: ENHRY and SYGVKD. V was shortened by 9 bases and J by 0 bases, with 8 bases between the two germline ends. This CDR3 comprises 12 residues. DNA of the CDR3: TGTGCCATTGGCCGGGACCAAGAGACCCAGTACTTC. The encoded protein is CAIGRDQETQYF.

The CDR3 spells CASGGQGVEQFF. The DNA of the CDR3 is TGTGCCAGCGGGGGACAGGGGGTTGAGCAGTTCTTC. The chain uses TRBV25-1 and TRBJ2-1; TRBD1 aligns across 11 bases. The V gene's germline CDR1 is MGHDK and CDR2 SYGVNS. CDR3 size: 12 residues. V lost 8 bases and J lost 9; bases outside the gene matches: 3.

This chain joins TRBV4-2 and TRBJ2-2, with D perhaps matching TRBD2 (6 bases). The length of the CDR3 is 16 residues. The germline V gene encodes CDR1 LGHNA and CDR2 YNFKEQ. Trimming stripped 0 bases from V and 5 bases from J, with 13 bases between. The CDR3 loop reads CASSQDAGQGTGELFF. The CDR3 coding sequence is TGTGCCAGCAGCCAAGATGCGGGGCAGGGTACCGGGGAGCTGTTTTTT.

The chain has TRBV25-1 and TRBJ1-6, with 7 bases identical to TRBD1. The CDR3 totals 12 residues. From germline, CDR1 is MGHDK and CDR2 SYGVNS. V dropped 6 bases and J dropped 8; count of bases not matched to a gene: 1. The CDR3 DNA follows: TGTGCCAGCAGGCAGGGGGATTCACCCCTCCACTTT. Its translation is CASRQGDSPLHF. The full variable domain, in which reference TRBV25-1 and TRBJ1-6 provide the parts outside the CDR3, is EADIYQTPRYLVIGTGKKITLECSQTMGHDKMYWYQQDPGMELHLIHYSYGVNSTEKGDLSSESTVSRIRTEHFPLTLESARPSHTSQYLCASRQGDSPLHFGNGTRLTVT.

The chain recombines TRBV2 with TRBJ2-1; 8 bases are a match to TRBD2. Trimming cost V 5 bases and J 6 bases; bases outside gene matches: 9. This CDR3 is 15 amino acids long. From germline, CDR1 is SNHLY and CDR2 FYNNEI. CDR3 sequence: CASSPPGLGGNEQFF. Here the CDR3 DNA reads TGTGCCAGCAGTCCGCCGGGACTAGGGGGCAATGAGCAGTTCTTC.

Details on this clone: Because the CDR3's place on the DNA is in doubt, the DNA is left out and the CDR3 is given as listed by TCRdb. The V gene is TRBV6-5, the J gene TRBJ2-2; no DNA check was done on the table's D call, TRBD1. The CDR3 is 13 residues long, ends included. Germline assignment: CDR1 MNHEY and CDR2 SVGAGI. CDR3: CASAQGAKGSCFF.

The chain carries TRBV7-8 and TRBJ1-1; possibly TRBD1 for D (5 bases). Trimming left V 1 base short and J 3 bases short, with 15 bases between. The germline V gene encodes CDR1 SGHVS and CDR2 FQNEAQ. This CDR3 is built from 16 residues. The CDR3 here is CASSLVRVASHTEAFF. CDR3 nucleotide sequence: TGTGCCAGCAGCTTAGTCAGGGTTGCCTCCCACACTGAAGCTTTCTTT.

This chain connects TRBV3-1 (or the pseudogene TRBV3-2) to TRBJ2-4; 15 bases are a match to TRBD2. V dropped 3 bases and J dropped 6; count of bases not matched to a gene: 6. Germline-derived CDR1 and CDR2 are LGHDT and YNNKEL (reference sequence). This CDR3 is built from 17 residues. Written as DNA, the CDR3 is TGTGCCAGCAGCCACGATCCGGGACTAGCGGGGGGAAACATTCAGTACTTC. Its translation is CASSHDPGLAGGNIQYF.

This clone was recorded a few times. The rearrangement links TRBV4-1 to TRBJ2-3; D remains ambiguous. The germline CDR1 and CDR2 sequences are MGHRA and YSYEKL. The CDR3 covers 13 residues. Trimming left V 4 bases short and J 5 bases short, with 10 bases between. CDR3 amino acids: CASSPSPGDTQYF. The DNA for the CDR3 is TGCGCCAGCAGCCCGTCCCCCGGAGATACGCAGTATTTT.

The chain carries TRBV19 and TRBJ2-3, with 8 bases identical to TRBD2. The CDR3 has 15 residues. V trimming: 4 bases; J trimming: 5 bases; junction bases outside the gene matches: 8. The V gene's germline CDR1 is LNHDA and CDR2 SQIVND (reference sequence). Here the CDR3 DNA reads TGTGCCAGTAGTACGGCGGGGGGCTCGGGAGATACGCAGTATTTT. Amino acids: CASSTAGGSGDTQYF. The full variable domain, rest sourced from reference TRBV19 and TRBJ2-3, is DGGITQSPKYLFRKEGQNVTLSCEQNLNHDAMYWYRQDPGQGLRLIYYSQIVNDFQKGDIAEGYSVSREKKESFPLTVTSAQKNPTAFYLCASSTAGGSGDTQYFGPGTRLTVL.

The rearrangement joins TRBV18 to TRBJ1-3, with D possibly TRBD1 on 5 matching bases. Deletions cut 2 bases from V and 0 bases from J, with 5 bases between. Germline values: CDR1 KGHSH, CDR2 LQKENI. This CDR3 has 14 residues. CDR3 nucleotides: TGTGCCAGCTCACCAGACAGCTCTGGAAACACCATATATTTT. Translating gives CASSPDSSGNTIYF.

The chain combines TRBV18 with TRBJ2-3, with a possible D match to TRBD2 (5 bases). In germline, CDR1 is KGHSH, CDR2 LQKENI. The V end lost 3 bases, the J end lost 0 bases, and 13 bases lay between the germline ends. This CDR3 is built from 16 residues. CDR3 protein: CASSPPGVGSTDTQYF. CDR3 sequence (DNA): TGTGCCAGCTCACCCCCCGGGGTGGGAAGCACAGATACGCAGTATTTT.

The rearrangement joins TRBV21-1 to TRBJ1-1. TRBV21-1 is recorded as a pseudogene. CDR3 size: 16 residues. CDR3 bases: TGTGCCAGCAGACCCCCGGGGGAGATCATGAACACTGAAGCTTTCTTT. This gives the protein CASRPPGEIMNTEAFF.

V usage is TRBV5-1 and J usage is TRBJ2-2; D may be TRBD1 (5 bases). With 9 bases removed from V and 1 base from J, the gap between germline ends came to 13 bases. This CDR3 is 14 amino acids long. Germline CDR1 reads SGHRS; CDR2 reads YFSETQ. As DNA, the CDR3 is TGCGCCACCCGTCGTGACAGGAACACCGGGGAGCTGTTTTTT. It encodes CATRRDRNTGELFF.

The gene calls are TRBV11-3 and TRBJ1-1; 8 positions match TRBD1. The CDR3 runs 14 residues. V shed 5 bases, J shed 4 bases, and the junction held 6 bases outside the gene matches. Per the germline V gene, CDR1 is SGHNT and CDR2 is YENEEA. The CDR3 here is CASSAQGAGTEAFF. The CDR3, as DNA: TGTGCCAGCAGCGCGCAGGGGGCGGGCACTGAAGCTTTCTTT.

V is TRBV4-2 and J is TRBJ1-2, with 8 bases matching TRBD1. V shed 1 base, J shed 6 bases, and the junction held 7 bases outside the gene matches. The CDR3 covers 15 residues. Per the germline V gene, CDR1 is LGHNA and CDR2 is YNFKEQ. The CDR3 DNA reads as TGTGCCAGCAGCCAAGTCGGGAACAGGGGGGATGGCTACACCTTC. It encodes CASSQVGNRGDGYTF.

This clone was recorded once. The gene calls are TRBV29-1 and TRBJ2-3; D is perhaps TRBD2 (6 bases). V lost 4 bases to trimming and J lost 2 bases, with 13 bases between them. Germline CDR1 SQVTM, CDR2 ANQGSEA. The CDR3 covers 14 residues. CDR3 nucleotide sequence: TGCAGCGTTGCCGGGGGTGGAGCCACAGATACGCAGTATTTT. Amino acids: CSVAGGGATDTQYF.